These T cell receptor beta chains were read from a single sample in a study of identical twins. TCRdb reprocessed the 5' RACE reads with MiXCR, giving one entry per CDR3 protein. The sample contains fewer than 350,000 distinct CDR3 sequences, under 9.5% of which appear only once. These records were also assigned to another study, of yellow fever vaccine responses in identical twins.

The specimen was memory (CD45RO+) T cells sorted from blood. These receptor sequences come from a woman aged 18-29 years in good health. CDR3s leave out the opening cysteine and the closing phenylalanine or tryptophan. Clone size appears in some rows only: once, few, many, or a class for an expanded clone.

V gene	CDR3 length	J gene	clone size	CDR3 protein
TRBV24-1	13	TRBJ2-2	.	ATSDLQVESGELF
TRBV3-1	10	TRBJ1-2	many	ASSQAQGGYT
TRBV11-3	10	TRBJ2-1	once	ASSRSFGEQF
TRBV28	12	TRBJ2-3	.	ASTHRRRSDTQY
TRBV29-1	10	TRBJ1-1	many	SARLMNTEAF
TRBV3-1	13	TRBJ2-1	many	ASSQGEGSYNEQF
TRBV5-1	14	TRBJ2-2	.	ASSLAGARATGELF
TRBV12-3/TRBV12-4	13	TRBJ2-3	many	ASSLMGDGTDTQY
TRBV7-9	14	TRBJ2-7	.	ASSPNEQGLDYEQY
TRBV10-3	13	TRBJ2-1	many	AISEPRGSSNEQF
TRBV5-1	12	TRBJ2-2	many	ASSLGLDTGELF
TRBV3-1	11	TRBJ2-1	many	ASSQGLASEQF
TRBV6-1	11	TRBJ2-5	few	ASSALSGETQY
TRBV7-8	10	TRBJ2-2	many	ASSGSRGELF
TRBV5-1	13	TRBJ1-1	many	ASSLATGSGTEAF
TRBV7-3	13	TRBJ2-5	few	ASSLNSNRGETQY
TRBV13	10	TRBJ1-2	many	ASSLAAYGYT
TRBV5-1	16	TRBJ1-1	.	ASSEPIGTGIANTEAF
TRBV28	11	TRBJ2-7	few	ASSLTGIYEQY
TRBV28	10	TRBJ2-7	.	ASRRDTYEQY
TRBV7-9	15	TRBJ2-5	few	ASSLATSGGPQETQY
TRBV25-1	13	TRBJ2-3	.	ASSGLAGHTDTQY
TRBV5-4	14	TRBJ2-3	few	ASSLGGGAVADTQY
TRBV6-1	12	TRBJ2-1	.	ASSDAGGHNEQF
TRBV20-1	11	TRBJ2-1	few	SATTRLINEQF
TRBV12-3/TRBV12-4	12	TRBJ1-6	many	ASSLGGFNSPLH
TRBV6-5	12	TRBJ2-1	many	ASSYGESYNEQF
TRBV28	13	TRBJ2-2	few	ASSLVRVGTGELF
TRBV27	11	TRBJ2-5	many	ASSRASKETQY
TRBV5-1	13	TRBJ2-4	many	ASSLDGVAKNIQY
TRBV11-3	12	TRBJ2-3	.	ASSSGVRTDTQY
TRBV12-3/TRBV12-4	15	TRBJ2-1	many	ASSLWDFTGGLNEQF
TRBV2	17	TRBJ2-6	.	ASSHKFRGRGSGANVLT
TRBV24-1	12	TRBJ1-5	many	ATRATGVNQPQH
TRBV29-1	10	TRBJ1-4	.	SPSGTNEKLF
TRBV6-5	14	TRBJ2-2	few	ASSYRLAGGTGELF
TRBV10-2	11	TRBJ1-1	few	ASRTQGGTEAF
TRBV5-1	13	TRBJ2-3	few	ASRSSGSGTDTQY
TRBV7-3	13	TRBJ2-1	.	ASSKTSGSHNEQF
TRBV2	11	TRBJ1-2	.	ASSSDINYGYT
TRBV2	12	TRBJ2-3	.	ASQGQGFSDTQY